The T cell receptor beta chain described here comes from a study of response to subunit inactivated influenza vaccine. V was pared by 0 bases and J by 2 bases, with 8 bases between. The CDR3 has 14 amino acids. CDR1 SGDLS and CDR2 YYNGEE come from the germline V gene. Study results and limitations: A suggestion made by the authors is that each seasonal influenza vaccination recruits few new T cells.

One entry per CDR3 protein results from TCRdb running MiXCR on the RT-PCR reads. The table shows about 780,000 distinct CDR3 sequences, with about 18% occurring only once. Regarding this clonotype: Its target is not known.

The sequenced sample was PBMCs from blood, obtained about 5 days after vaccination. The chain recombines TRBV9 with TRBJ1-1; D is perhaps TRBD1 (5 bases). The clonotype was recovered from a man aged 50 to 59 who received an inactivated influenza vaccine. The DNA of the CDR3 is TGTGCCAGCAGCGTAGCTTGGGGCAACACTGAAGCTTTCTTT. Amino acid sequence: CASSVAWGNTEAFF.